One sample yielded the 31 T cell receptor beta chains listed below, sequenced in a study of blood T cell repertoires in COVID-19. The method was immunoSEQ multiplex PCR; TCRdb's version includes in-frame clones alone and lacks a portion of them. In the table there are 72,000 or so clones, over 70% of which are singletons. Sequencing was performed on peripheral blood. The origin of the receptors is a man aged 45-65 years with active COVID-19.

The chain recombines TRBV3-1 (or the pseudogene TRBV3-2) with TRBJ1-6; no clear D gene. There are 16 residues in the CDR3. Trimming took 0 bases from V and 4 from J, leaving 10 bases between them. Germline assignment: CDR1 LGHDT and CDR2 YNNKEL (reference sequence). CDR3 residues: CASSQEMGLYNSPLHF. The CDR3 DNA follows: TGTGCCAGCAGCCAAGAAATGGGCTTATATAATTCACCCCTCCACTTT.

The chain links TRBV9 to TRBJ2-2; D is possibly TRBD1 (6 bases). Trimming took off 4 bases at V and 0 bases at J, with 13 bases between the two ends. The CDR3 is 16 residues long. CDR1 is SGDLS and CDR2 is YYNGEE in the germline V gene. The CDR3 nucleotides are TGTGCCAGCAGCCTGACAGGCGAACCGAACACCGGGGAGCTGTTTTTT. Amino acids: CASSLTGEPNTGELFF.

The CDR3 reads CASSSTEYGYTF. The CDR3 DNA sequence: TGTGCCAGTAGCTCGACGGAGTATGGCTACACCTTC. The chain carries TRBV19 and TRBJ1-2; D not resolved. V lost 6 bases, J lost 5 bases, and 10 bases lay in between. Germline CDR1 and CDR2: LNHDA and SQIVND (reference sequence). The length of the CDR3 is 12 residues.

This clone has just one count. The CDR3 protein is CASSQFQGAHEQYF. The CDR3 DNA reads TGTGCCAGCAGCCAGTTTCAGGGGGCCCACGAGCAGTACTTC. The chain couples TRBV3-1 (or the pseudogene TRBV3-2) to TRBJ2-7, with 8 bases fitting TRBD1. The CDR3 is 14 residues long. V shed 3 bases, J shed 5 bases, and the junction held 6 bases outside the gene matches. Germline loops: CDR1 LGHDT, CDR2 YNNKEL (reference sequence).

In this sample, this clone turned up once. J is TRBJ2-1 and V is TRBV5-1; 12 nucleotides align to TRBD2. Unmatched junction bases numbered 2, after V lost 3 bases and J lost 7 bases. Germline V gives CDR1 SGHRS, CDR2 YFSETQ. The CDR3 consists of 14 residues. In nucleotides, the CDR3 is TGCGCCAGCAGCTCGACTAGCGGGAGTAATGAGCAGTTCTTC. Translating gives CASSSTSGSNEQFF.

The chain employs TRBV7-3 and TRBJ2-7; D may be TRBD2 (6 bases). The germline V and J ends were trimmed by 5 bases and 5 bases, with 19 bases remaining between them. Germline CDR1 reads SGHTA; CDR2 reads FQGTGA. The length of the CDR3 is 15 residues. CDR3 sequence (DNA): TGTGCCAGCAGCCCCCAGGCGGGGCCGGAAAACGAGCAGTACTTC. Protein sequence: CASSPQAGPENEQYF. Full variable domain (missing parts from reference TRBV7-3 and TRBJ2-7): GAGVSQTPSNKVTEKGKYVELRCDPISGHTALYWYRQSLGQGPEFLIYFQGTGAADDSGLPNDRFFAVRPEGSVSTLKIQRTERGDSAVYLCASSPQAGPENEQYFGPGTRLTVT.

The rearrangement joins TRBV12-3 or TRBV12-4 to TRBJ2-2; D not certain. The CDR3 covers 13 residues. The V end lost 3 bases, the J end lost 5 bases, and 7 bases lay between the germline ends. In DNA, the CDR3 is TGTGCCAGCAGTTTTGGCGGAACCGGGGAGCTGTTTTTT. This codes for CASSFGGTGELFF.

The chain combines TRBV27 with TRBJ2-3; D unresolved. Germline loops: CDR1 MNHEY, CDR2 SMNVEV (reference sequence). The germline V and J ends were trimmed by 5 bases and 3 bases, with 12 bases remaining between them. The CDR3 spans 14 residues. The CDR3, as DNA: TGTGCCAGCAGTCCTCGGGTAGTTACAGATACGCAGTATTTT. Translating gives CASSPRVVTDTQYF.

This clone was observed a handful of times. This chain joins TRBV6-2 or TRBV6-3 and TRBJ2-3; 14 bases align to TRBD2. The CDR3 spans 17 residues. Germline V gene lookup returns CDR1 MNHEY and CDR2 SVGEGT. V lost 6 bases, J lost 4 bases, and 9 bases stayed unmatched. CDR3: CASSLWTSGGRADTQYF. The CDR3 DNA sequence: TGTGCCAGCAGCCTTTGGACTAGCGGGGGGCGGGCAGATACGCAGTATTTT.

This chain uses TRBV20-1 with TRBJ2-3; D gene uncertain. Trimming removed 3 bases from V and 0 bases from J, with 13 bases in between. Germline CDR1 is DFQATT and CDR2 is SNEGSKA (reference sequence). This CDR3 spans 15 amino acids. CDR3 loop: CSASSPSPSTDTQYF. CDR3 nucleotide sequence: TGCAGTGCTAGTTCTCCCAGTCCAAGCACAGATACGCAGTATTTT.

In DNA form, the CDR3 reads TGTGCCAGTAGTTCCAACTACGAGCAGTACTTC. Translation: CASSSNYEQYF. The chain recombines TRBV19 with TRBJ2-7; D gene ambiguous. V dropped 5 bases and J dropped 3 bases, with 5 bases sitting between them. The germline V gene has CDR1 LNHDA and CDR2 SQIVND (reference sequence). This CDR3 region has 11 residues. Full variable domain (rest looked up from reference TRBV19 and TRBJ2-7): DGGITQSPKYLFRKEGQNVTLSCEQNLNHDAMYWYRQDPGQGLRLIYYSQIVNDFQKGDIAEGYSVSREKKESFPLTVTSAQKNPTAFYLCASSSNYEQYFGPGTRLTVT.

The rearrangement uses TRBV9 and TRBJ1-1, with 8 bases identical to TRBD1. Germline CDR1 SGDLS, CDR2 YYNGEE. The CDR3 contains 15 residues. V trimming: 0 bases; J trimming: 5 bases; junction bases outside the gene matches: 6. DNA for the CDR3: TGTGCCAGCAGCGTAGGTAACAGGGGGGGAACTGAAGCTTTCTTT. Encoded protein: CASSVGNRGGTEAFF.

This chain joins TRBV2 and TRBJ1-5; D gene unclear. Germline V gene lookup returns CDR1 SNHLY and CDR2 FYNNEI. The length of the CDR3 is 15 residues. V gave up 1 base and J gave up 8 bases, with 15 bases separating them. The CDR3 DNA is TGTGCCAGCAGTGAAGATTGGCTCGGAGGGAAGCCCCAGCATTTT. As protein: CASSEDWLGGKPQHF.

This sequence joins TRBV6-2 or TRBV6-3 and TRBJ2-7; maybe TRBD2 (5 bases). CDR1 MNHEY and CDR2 SVGEGT come from the germline V gene. Trimming stripped 2 bases from V and 3 bases from J, with 8 bases between. The CDR3 is 13 amino acids. The CDR3 loop reads CASSYIANYEQYF. Written as DNA, the CDR3 is TGTGCCAGCAGTTACATAGCGAACTACGAGCAGTACTTC.

This chain connects TRBV5-1 to TRBJ1-1; D ambiguous. The CDR3 is 11 residues long. Deletions cut 6 bases from V and 2 bases from J, with 5 bases between. Germline V CDR1 and CDR2: SGHRS, YFSETQ. This CDR3 is CASTGNTEAFF. CDR3 coding DNA: TGCGCCAGCACAGGAAACACTGAAGCTTTCTTT.

Worth noting for this clone: An end of the junction does not agree with germline; a read error may underlie this. The V gene is TRBV6-5, the J gene TRBJ2-7; 10 bases align to TRBD1. The germline V gene encodes CDR1 MNHEY and CDR2 SVGAGI. CDR3 length equals 13 residues. CDR3 nucleotides: TGTGCCAGCAGCGATTGGGACAGGGGTTATCTCCACTTC. Amino acid sequence: CASSDWDRGYLHF.

The DNA of the CDR3 is TGTGCCAGCCCCGAGGGGGGACAGGGTCTGTGGCAGCCCCAGCATTTT. Translating gives CASPEGGQGLWQPQHF. The rearrangement links TRBV2 to TRBJ1-5; 9 bases align to TRBD1. The CDR3 has 16 amino acids. CDR1 is SNHLY and CDR2 is FYNNEI in the germline V gene. V lost 8 bases and J lost 7; bases outside the gene matches: 15.

This chain connects TRBV11-2 to TRBJ2-3; 8 nucleotides line up with TRBD1. The germline V gene has CDR1 SGHAT and CDR2 FQNNGV. This CDR3 contains 18 residues. V lost 0 bases to trimming and J lost 6 bases; unmatched junction nucleotides: 14. The CDR3 reads CASSLDAQQDRDVDTQYF. The CDR3 DNA reads as TGTGCCAGCAGCTTAGATGCTCAACAGGACAGGGATGTGGATACGCAGTATTTT.

V gene TRBV30 combines with J gene TRBJ2-6; D is unclear. The CDR3 is 13 residues long. V lost 4 bases and J 1 base, leaving 5 bases between the germline ends. The germline V gene has CDR1 GTSNPN and CDR2 SVGIG (reference sequence). CDR3 residues: CAWKLSGANVLTF. Here the CDR3 DNA reads TGTGCCTGGAAGCTATCTGGGGCCAACGTCCTGACTTTC.

This clone came up many times. The V and J genes are TRBV7-9 and TRBJ1-6; 9 bases agree with TRBD1. With V trimmed by 4 bases and J by 7 bases, 8 bases remained unmatched. The CDR3 loop spans 16 amino acids. The V gene's germline CDR1 is SEHNR and CDR2 FQNEAQ (reference sequence). In DNA form, the CDR3 reads TGTGCCAGCAGCTCCTTGTCTGGACAGGGGAATTCACCCCTCCACTTT. This gives the protein CASSSLSGQGNSPLHF. Variable domain in full (rest from reference TRBV7-9 and TRBJ1-6): DTGVSQNPRHKITKRGQNVTFRCDPISEHNRLYWYRQTLGQGPEFLTYFQNEAQLEKSRLLSDRFSAERPKGSFSTLEIQRTEQGDSAMYLCASSSLSGQGNSPLHFGNGTRLTVT.

The rearrangement joins TRBV7-3 to TRBJ2-1; 9 positions match TRBD2. The germline CDR1 and CDR2 sequences are SGHTA and FQGTGA. V lost 4 bases and J lost 9; bases outside the gene matches: 7. CDR3 length: 14 residues. CDR3 residues: CASSWGSGGGEQFF. The CDR3, as DNA: TGTGCCAGCAGCTGGGGTAGCGGGGGTGGTGAGCAGTTCTTC. The full variable domain, its missing parts supplied by reference TRBV7-3 and TRBJ2-1, is GAGVSQTPSNKVTEKGKYVELRCDPISGHTALYWYRQSLGQGPEFLIYFQGTGAADDSGLPNDRFFAVRPEGSVSTLKIQRTERGDSAVYLCASSWGSGGGEQFFGPGTRLTVL.

V and J are TRBV9 and TRBJ1-2; D is possibly TRBD1 (6 bases). With 2 bases removed from V and 4 bases from J, the gap between germline ends came to 9 bases. Germline V CDR1 and CDR2: SGDLS, YYNGEE. The CDR3 spans 13 residues. The DNA of the CDR3 is TGTGCCAGCAGCGTCGGACAGTCCTATGGCTACACCTTC. This sequence encodes CASSVGQSYGYTF. The full variable domain, in which reference TRBV9 and TRBJ1-2 provide the parts outside the CDR3, is DSGVTQTPKHLITATGQRVTLRCSPRSGDLSVYWYQQSLDQGLQFLIQYYNGEERAKGNILERFSAQQFPDLHSELNLSSLELGDSALYFCASSVGQSYGYTFGSGTRLTVV.

The rearrangement uses TRBV18 and TRBJ1-6, with D possibly matching TRBD1 (6 bases). The CDR3 runs to 14 residues. The germline V gene encodes CDR1 KGHSH and CDR2 LQKENI. Deletions cut 3 bases from V and 8 bases from J, with 11 bases between. CDR3 coding DNA: TGTGCCAGCTCACCGGCAGGGGATGATTCACCCCTCCACTTT. This sequence encodes CASSPAGDDSPLHF.

The chain links TRBV6-5 to TRBJ2-7; 8 nucleotides agree with TRBD2. Germline CDR1 and CDR2: MNHEY and SVGAGI. This CDR3 spans 15 amino acids. Trimming removed 4 bases from V and 0 bases from J; junction bases left unmatched: 5. The CDR3 coding sequence is TGTGCCAGCAGTTCTCAGCGGGGGACCTCCTACGAGCAGTACTTC. Translated: CASSSQRGTSYEQYF.

This CDR3 is CASSSSATNNEQFF. The CDR3 DNA is TGTGCCAGCAGCTCCTCCGCGACAAACAATGAGCAGTTCTTC. V gene TRBV7-2 combines with J gene TRBJ2-1; no definite D call. This CDR3 is 14 amino acids long. V was shortened by 4 bases and J by 5 bases, with 12 bases between the two germline ends. From germline, CDR1 is SGHTA and CDR2 FQGNSA.

CDR3: CASTGGAYRRTEAFF. The DNA for the CDR3 is TGTGCCAGCACCGGTGGGGCTTACAGGCGCACTGAAGCTTTCTTT. This sequence joins TRBV19 and TRBJ1-1; a weak D match, TRBD1 (5 bases). Trimming cost V 9 bases and J 4 bases, with 21 bases left between them. Germline V gives CDR1 LNHDA, CDR2 SQIVND (reference sequence). The CDR3 length is 15 residues.

This sequence joins TRBV18 and TRBJ2-5; possible D gene TRBD2, 5 bases. Trimming left V 1 base short and J 4 bases short, with 19 bases between. CDR1 is KGHSH, CDR2 LQKENI, per germline. The CDR3 loop spans 17 amino acids. As DNA, the CDR3 is TGTGCCAGCTCACCACTATCTCGTCCGGGGAAGGGAGAGACCCAGTACTTC. Amino acid sequence: CASSPLSRPGKGETQYF.

The rearrangement joins TRBV6-6 to TRBJ2-1, with 8 bases fitting TRBD1. Unmatched junction bases numbered 6, after V lost 2 bases and J lost 6 bases. Germline-derived CDR1 and CDR2 are MNHNY and SVGAGI (reference sequence). This CDR3 is 15 amino acids long. DNA of the CDR3: TGTGCCAGCAGTTACCAGGGGGCAGTTGGCAATGAGCAGTTCTTC. Translated: CASSYQGAVGNEQFF.

This chain connects TRBV29-1 to TRBJ2-3; 7 bases agree with TRBD2. The CDR3 contains 16 residues. With 5 bases clipped from V and 3 bases from J, the junction kept 14 bases outside the gene matches. CDR1 is SQVTM and CDR2 is ANQGSEA in the germline V gene. CDR3 loop: CSVHRGRGEITDTQYF. The CDR3 DNA reads TGCAGCGTTCACCGTGGGAGGGGAGAGATTACAGATACGCAGTATTTT.

This chain links TRBV5-5 with TRBJ2-3; D is perhaps TRBD2 (5 bases). The CDR3 runs 12 residues. The V end was cut by 0 bases, the J end by 7 bases, with 6 bases between. CDR1 is SGHKS and CDR2 is YYEKEE in the germline V gene (reference sequence). CDR3: CASSLADYTQYF. DNA of the CDR3: TGTGCCAGCAGCTTGGCGGACTATACGCAGTATTTT.

This clone was recorded once. This chain links TRBV5-4 with TRBJ1-6, with a tentative D call TRBD1 (6 bases). V gave up 7 bases and J gave up 8 bases, with 22 bases separating them. The CDR3 is made up of 16 amino acids. CDR1 and CDR2 (germline): SGHNT, YYREEE (reference sequence). CDR3 protein: CASAGTSNPGDSPLHF. Written as DNA, the CDR3 is TGTGCCAGCGCCGGGACATCCAATCCAGGGGATTCACCCCTCCACTTT. The full variable domain, its missing parts supplied by reference TRBV5-4 and TRBJ1-6, is ETGVTQSPTHLIKTRGQQVTLRCSSQSGHNTVSWYQQALGQGPQFIFQYYREEENGRGNFPPRFSGLQFPNYSSELNVNALELDDSALYLCASAGTSNPGDSPLHFGNGTRLTVT.